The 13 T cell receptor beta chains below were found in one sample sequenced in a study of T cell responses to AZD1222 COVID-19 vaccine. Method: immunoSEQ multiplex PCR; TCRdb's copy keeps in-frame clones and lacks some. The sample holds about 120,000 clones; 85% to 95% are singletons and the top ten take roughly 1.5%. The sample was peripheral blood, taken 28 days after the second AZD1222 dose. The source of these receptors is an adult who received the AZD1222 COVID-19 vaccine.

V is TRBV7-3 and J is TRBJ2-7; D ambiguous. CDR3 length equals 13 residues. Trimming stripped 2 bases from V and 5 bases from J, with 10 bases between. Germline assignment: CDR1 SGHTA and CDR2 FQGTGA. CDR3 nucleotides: TGTGCCAGCAGCTTATTGCCTCGGGACGAGCAGTACTTC. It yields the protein CASSLLPRDEQYF.

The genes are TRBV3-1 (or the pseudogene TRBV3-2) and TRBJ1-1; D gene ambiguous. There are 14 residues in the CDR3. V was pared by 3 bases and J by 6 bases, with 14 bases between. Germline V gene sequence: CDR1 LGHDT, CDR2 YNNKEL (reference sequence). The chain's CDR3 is CASSQLVSNSEAFF. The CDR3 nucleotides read TGTGCCAGCAGCCAGTTGGTCAGTAACTCTGAAGCTTTCTTT.

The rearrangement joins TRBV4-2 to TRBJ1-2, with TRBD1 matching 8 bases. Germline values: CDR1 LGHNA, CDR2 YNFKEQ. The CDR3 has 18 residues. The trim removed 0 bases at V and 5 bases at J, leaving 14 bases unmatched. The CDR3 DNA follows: TGTGCCAGCAGCCAAGAGGGGACAGGCCCACCTTCGGGTTATGGCTACACCTTC. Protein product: CASSQEGTGPPSGYGYTF.

The CDR3 nucleotides read TGTGCCAGCAGCCCCGGACAGACCCCAGAGACCCAGTACTTC. Its translation is CASSPGQTPETQYF. The rearrangement links TRBV28 to TRBJ2-5, with D possibly matching TRBD1 (6 bases). Trimming shortened V by 6 bases and J by 4 bases, and 15 bases separated the two germline ends. The CDR3 spans 14 residues. From germline, CDR1 is MDHEN and CDR2 SYDVKM.

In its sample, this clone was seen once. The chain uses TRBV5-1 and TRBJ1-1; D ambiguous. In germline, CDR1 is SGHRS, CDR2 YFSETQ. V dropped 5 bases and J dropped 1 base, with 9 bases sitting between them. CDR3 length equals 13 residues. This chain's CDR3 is CASSRTANTEAFF. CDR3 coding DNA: TGCGCCAGCAGTCGGACGGCGAACACTGAAGCTTTCTTT.

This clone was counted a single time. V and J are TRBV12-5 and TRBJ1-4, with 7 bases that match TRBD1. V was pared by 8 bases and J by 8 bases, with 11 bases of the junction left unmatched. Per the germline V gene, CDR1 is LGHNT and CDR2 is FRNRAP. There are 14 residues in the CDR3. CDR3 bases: TGTGCTAGTCCCCCGTCTCAGGGGGACGAAAAACTGTTTTTT. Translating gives CASPPSQGDEKLFF.

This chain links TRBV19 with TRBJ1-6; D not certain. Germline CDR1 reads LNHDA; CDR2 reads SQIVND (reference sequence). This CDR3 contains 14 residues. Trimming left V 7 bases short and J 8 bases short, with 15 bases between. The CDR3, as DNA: TGTGCCAGTACTCTAACGGCAGCTGATTCACCCCTCCACTTT. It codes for CASTLTAADSPLHF.

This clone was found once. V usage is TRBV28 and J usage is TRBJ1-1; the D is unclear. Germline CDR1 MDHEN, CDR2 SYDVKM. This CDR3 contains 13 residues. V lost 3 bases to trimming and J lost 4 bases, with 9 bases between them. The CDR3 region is CASSFRVFTEAFF. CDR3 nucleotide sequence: TGTGCCAGCAGTTTTCGAGTGTTCACTGAAGCTTTCTTT.

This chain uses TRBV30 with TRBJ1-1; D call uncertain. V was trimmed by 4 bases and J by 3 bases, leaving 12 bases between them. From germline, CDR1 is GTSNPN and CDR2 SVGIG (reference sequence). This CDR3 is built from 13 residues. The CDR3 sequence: CAWTSGRYTEAFF. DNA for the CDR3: TGTGCCTGGACCTCGGGTCGGTACACTGAAGCTTTCTTT.

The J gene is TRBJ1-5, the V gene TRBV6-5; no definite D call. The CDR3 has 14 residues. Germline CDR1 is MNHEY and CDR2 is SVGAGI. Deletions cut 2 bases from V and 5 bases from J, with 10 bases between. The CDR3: CASSYVRSDQPQHF. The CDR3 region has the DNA TGTGCCAGCAGTTACGTGCGGTCCGATCAGCCCCAGCATTTT.

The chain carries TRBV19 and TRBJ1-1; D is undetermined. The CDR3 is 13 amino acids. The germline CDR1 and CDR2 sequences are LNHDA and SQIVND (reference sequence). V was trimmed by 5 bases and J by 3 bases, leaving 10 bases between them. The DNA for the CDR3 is TGTGCCAGTAGTCCGGGTCGGTACACTGAAGCTTTCTTT. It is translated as CASSPGRYTEAFF.

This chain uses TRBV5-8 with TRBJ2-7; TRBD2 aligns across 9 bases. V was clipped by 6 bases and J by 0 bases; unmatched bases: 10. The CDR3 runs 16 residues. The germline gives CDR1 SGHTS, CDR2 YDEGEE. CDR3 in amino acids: CASIIRGSGSSYEQYF. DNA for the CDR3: TGTGCCAGCATCATACGTGGTAGCGGGAGCTCCTACGAGCAGTACTTC.

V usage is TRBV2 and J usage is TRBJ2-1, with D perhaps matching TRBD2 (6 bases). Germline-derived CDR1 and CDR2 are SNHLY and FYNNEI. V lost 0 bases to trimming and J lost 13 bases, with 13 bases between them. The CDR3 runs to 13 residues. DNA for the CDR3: TGTGCCAGCAGTGAAGCGCAAACTAGCAAACAGTTCTTC. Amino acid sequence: CASSEAQTSKQFF.